The sample holds one count of the clone carrying this T cell receptor beta chain. Its specificity is unknown. Trimming took 3 bases from V and 11 from J, leaving 20 bases between them. The CDR3 totals 15 residues. Germline lookup yields CDR1 SNHLY and CDR2 FYNNEI. These data belong to a study of T cell responses to AZD1222 COVID-19 vaccine. The study, taken as a whole, reports: Spike was spanned by vaccine-associated CD4 TCRs, with dominance at 160-218 and 743-854.

Produced via immunoSEQ multiplex PCR; TCRdb's table is partial and in-frame only. The sample lists around 130,000 clones, about nine tenths occurring once. V usage is TRBV2 and J usage is TRBJ1-5; D may be TRBD1 (6 bases). Sequenced here: peripheral blood, sampled 28 days after the second AZD1222 dose. The sequence derives from an adult who received the AZD1222 COVID-19 vaccine. This CDR3 reads CASSDRQESRRAQHF. The CDR3, as DNA: TGTGCCAGCAGTGATAGACAGGAGTCAAGGAGGGCCCAGCATTTT.